Listed below are T cell receptor beta chains from one sample, sequenced in a study of sequential checkpoint blockade in melanoma. Sequenced by immunoSEQ multiplex PCR; TCRdb stores in-frame clones only, minus some. The data hold over 4,500 clones, with 34% observed a single time. The sequencing used tumor tissue (inferred from file names), collected from a patient given nivolumab and ipilimumab in sequence. Receptor source: a human donor with melanoma. CDR3s include the opening cysteine and the closing phenylalanine or tryptophan. A D gene is named only where the DNA matches it firmly. Clone size is shown for a subset of rows, as once, few, many or a class of expanded clone.

CDR3nt: TGTGCCAGCAGACCAATCGGGTTCTACAATGAGCAGTTCTTC
CDR3aa: CASRPIGFYNEQFF
abundance: NA
len: 14
j_gene: TRBJ2-1
d_gene: NA
v_gene: TRBV11-3

CDR3nt: TGTGCCAGTAGTACGACAGGCACGCGTGAAAAACTGTTTTTT
CDR3aa: CASSTTGTREKLFF
abundance: NA
len: 14
j_gene: TRBJ1-4
d_gene: NA
v_gene: TRBV19

CDR3nt: TGTGCCAGCAGCTCGGTTAGCAGCACCGGGGAGCTGTTTTTT
CDR3aa: CASSSVSSTGELFF
abundance: NA
len: 14
j_gene: TRBJ2-2
d_gene: NA
v_gene: TRBV9

CDR3nt: TGTGCCAGTCCTAGGGCAGGGGGCTGTACAGATACGCAGTATTTT
CDR3aa: CASPRAGGCTDTQYF
abundance: few
len: 15
j_gene: TRBJ2-3
d_gene: NA
v_gene: TRBV12-2

CDR3nt: TGTGCCAGCCGACGGGGGAACTTGAGAAACACTGAAGCTTTCTTT
CDR3aa: CASRRGNLRNTEAFF
abundance: NA
len: 15
j_gene: TRBJ1-1
d_gene: NA
v_gene: TRBV11-3

CDR3nt: TGTGCCAGCAGATACGGCCTAAGCGGGGCTAGCACAGATACGCAGTATTTT
CDR3aa: CASRYGLSGASTDTQYF
abundance: few
len: 17
j_gene: TRBJ2-3
d_gene: TRBD2
v_gene: TRBV9

CDR3nt: TGTGCCAGCAAGCTGCGCGGGGGGACCGGGGAGCTGTTTTTT
CDR3aa: CASKLRGGTGELFF
abundance: NA
len: 14
j_gene: TRBJ2-2
d_gene: TRBD2
v_gene: TRBV25-1

CDR3nt: TGTGCCAGTAGTCCTGACCTCTACACTGAAGCTTTCTTT
CDR3aa: CASSPDLYTEAFF
abundance: NA
len: 13
j_gene: TRBJ1-1
d_gene: NA
v_gene: TRBV19

CDR3nt: TGTGCCAGCAGACTCAGCGGGGGGAGAGAGACCCAGTACTTC
CDR3aa: CASRLSGGRETQYF
abundance: NA
len: 14
j_gene: TRBJ2-5
d_gene: TRBD2
v_gene: TRBV6-8

CDR3nt: TGTGCCAGTAGCGCGGGAGTGAACACTGAAGCTTTCTTT
CDR3aa: CASSAGVNTEAFF
abundance: few
len: 13
j_gene: TRBJ1-1
d_gene: NA
v_gene: TRBV19

CDR3nt: TGTGCCAGCACCCCCGGAGAACAGGGGTTGGGGAACACTGAAGCTTTCTTT
CDR3aa: CASTPGEQGLGNTEAFF
abundance: few
len: 17
j_gene: TRBJ1-1
d_gene: TRBD1
v_gene: TRBV11-3

CDR3nt: TGTGCCAGCAGCCGTCAACGAGCTTTGGGGGAGCTGTTTTTT
CDR3aa: CASSRQRALGELFF
abundance: few
len: 14
j_gene: TRBJ2-2
d_gene: NA
v_gene: TRBV14

CDR3nt: TGTGCCTGGAGTAAGGGGTGGAATGAGCAGTTCTTC
CDR3aa: CAWSKGWNEQFF
abundance: NA
len: 12
j_gene: TRBJ2-1
d_gene: NA
v_gene: TRBV30

CDR3nt: TGTGCCAGCAGCCCCAGCCCGAACACCGGGGAGCTGTTTTTT
CDR3aa: CASSPSPNTGELFF
abundance: NA
len: 14
j_gene: TRBJ2-2
d_gene: NA
v_gene: TRBV6-8

CDR3nt: TGTGCCAGCTCACCCGCGCAACCCGGGGTCTTCGAGGAGCAGTTCTTC
CDR3aa: CASSPAQPGVFEEQFF
abundance: NA
len: 16
j_gene: TRBJ2-1
d_gene: NA
v_gene: TRBV18

CDR3nt: TGTGCCAGCAGCTCACCCGCTGCGGCGTGGGGCGGGGAGCTGTTTTTT
CDR3aa: CASSSPAAAWGGELFF
abundance: NA
len: 16
j_gene: TRBJ2-2
d_gene: NA
v_gene: TRBV7-1

CDR3nt: TGTGCCAGCTCACCGACGAGCACATCCTACGAGCAGTACTTC
CDR3aa: CASSPTSTSYEQYF
abundance: once
len: 14
j_gene: TRBJ2-7
d_gene: NA
v_gene: TRBV18

CDR3nt: TGCGCCAGCAGCTGGGACAGGGGGCAAGGCGAGCAGTACTTC
CDR3aa: CASSWDRGQGEQYF
abundance: NA
len: 14
j_gene: TRBJ2-7
d_gene: TRBD1
v_gene: TRBV5-1

CDR3nt: TGTGCCAGCAGCGTAGGCCCCAGGGAGGGTGAGACCCAGTACTTC
CDR3aa: CASSVGPREGETQYF
abundance: NA
len: 15
j_gene: TRBJ2-5
d_gene: TRBD2
v_gene: TRBV9

CDR3nt: TGTGCCAGCTCACCGGACCCGAGGGGTGGCTACACCTTC
CDR3aa: CASSPDPRGGYTF
abundance: NA
len: 13
j_gene: TRBJ1-2
d_gene: NA
v_gene: TRBV18

CDR3nt: TGTGCCAGCAGCTTGGATGGGGGGCGGCTATATGGCTACACCTTC
CDR3aa: CASSLDGGRLYGYTF
abundance: medium-sized
len: 15
j_gene: TRBJ1-2
d_gene: NA
v_gene: TRBV11-3

CDR3nt: TGTGCCAGCAGCTCGAACCCCCCCAGGAACACCGGGGAGCTGTTTTTT
CDR3aa: CASSSNPPRNTGELFF
abundance: NA
len: 16
j_gene: TRBJ2-2
d_gene: NA
v_gene: TRBV11-3

CDR3nt: TGTGCCAGCAGAGGCGAATTTGACAGAACCTACAATGAGCAGTTCTTC
CDR3aa: CASRGEFDRTYNEQFF
abundance: NA
len: 16
j_gene: TRBJ2-1
d_gene: NA
v_gene: TRBV6-8

CDR3nt: TGTGCCAGTAGTATATGGCCGCTACAGGGAGGTGCCTACAATGAGCAGTTCTTC
CDR3aa: CASSIWPLQGGAYNEQFF
abundance: NA
len: 18
j_gene: TRBJ2-1
d_gene: NA
v_gene: TRBV19

CDR3nt: TGTGCCAGCAGTGAAGTCGGGACAGGGGCAGCTTTCTTT
CDR3aa: CASSEVGTGAAFF
abundance: NA
len: 13
j_gene: TRBJ1-1
d_gene: TRBD1
v_gene: TRBV6-1